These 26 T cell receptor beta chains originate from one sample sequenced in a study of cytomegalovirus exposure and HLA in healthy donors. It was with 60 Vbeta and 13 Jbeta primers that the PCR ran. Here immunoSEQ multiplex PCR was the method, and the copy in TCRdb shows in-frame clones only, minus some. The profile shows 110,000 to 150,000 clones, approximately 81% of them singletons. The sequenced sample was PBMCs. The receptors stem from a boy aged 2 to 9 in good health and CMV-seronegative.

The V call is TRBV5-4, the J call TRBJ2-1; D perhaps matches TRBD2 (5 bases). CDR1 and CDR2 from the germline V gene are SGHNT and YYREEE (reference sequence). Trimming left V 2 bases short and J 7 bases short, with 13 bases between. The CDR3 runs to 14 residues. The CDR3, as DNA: TGTGCCAGCAGCTTCAGCGGCGGCACAAATGAGCAGTTCTTC. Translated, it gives CASSFSGGTNEQFF.

Here the CDR3 reads CASSEARVVLASNQPQHF. In DNA form, the CDR3 reads TGTGCCAGCAGTGAAGCGAGGGTGGTGTTGGCCTCAAATCAGCCCCAGCATTTT. The chain uses TRBV6-1 and TRBJ1-5; D remains ambiguous. Trimming removed 0 bases from V and 4 bases from J, with 19 bases in between. The length of the CDR3 is 18 residues. CDR1 is MNHNS and CDR2 is SASEGT in the germline V gene.

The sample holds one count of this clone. This chain's CDR3 is CASSLVTDRNQPQHF. CDR3 bases: TGTGCCAGCAGCTTAGTAACAGACCGAAATCAGCCCCAGCATTTT. The V gene is TRBV7-2, the J gene TRBJ1-5, with D unresolved. The CDR3 has 15 amino acids. Germline-derived CDR1 and CDR2 are SGHTA and FQGNSA. V shed 1 base and J shed 4 bases, with 11 bases lying between them.

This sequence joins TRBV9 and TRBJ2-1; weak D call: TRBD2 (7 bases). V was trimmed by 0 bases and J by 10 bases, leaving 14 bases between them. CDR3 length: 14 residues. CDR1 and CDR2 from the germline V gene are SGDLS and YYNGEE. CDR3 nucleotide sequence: TGTGCCAGCAGCGTAGTGGGGGGGCGTCGAGAGCAGTTCTTC. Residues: CASSVVGGRREQFF.

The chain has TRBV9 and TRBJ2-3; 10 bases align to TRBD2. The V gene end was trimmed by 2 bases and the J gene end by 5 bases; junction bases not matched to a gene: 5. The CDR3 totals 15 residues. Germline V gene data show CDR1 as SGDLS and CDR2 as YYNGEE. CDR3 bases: TGTGCCAGCAGCGTGGATAGACTAGCGGGAGATACGCAGTATTTT. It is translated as CASSVDRLAGDTQYF.

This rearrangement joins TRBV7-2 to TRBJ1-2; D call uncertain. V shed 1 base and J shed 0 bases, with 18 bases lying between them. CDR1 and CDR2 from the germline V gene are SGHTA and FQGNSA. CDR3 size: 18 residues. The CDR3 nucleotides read TGTGCCAGCAGCTTAGTCGGGTCGGGTAGAGGGACTAACTATGGCTACACCTTC. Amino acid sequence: CASSLVGSGRGTNYGYTF.

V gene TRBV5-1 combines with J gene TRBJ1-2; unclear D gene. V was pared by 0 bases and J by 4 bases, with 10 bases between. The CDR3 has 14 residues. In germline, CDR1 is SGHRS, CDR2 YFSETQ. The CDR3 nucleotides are TGCGCCAGCAGCTTGGGTTCCAGAACCTATGGCTACACCTTC. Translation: CASSLGSRTYGYTF.

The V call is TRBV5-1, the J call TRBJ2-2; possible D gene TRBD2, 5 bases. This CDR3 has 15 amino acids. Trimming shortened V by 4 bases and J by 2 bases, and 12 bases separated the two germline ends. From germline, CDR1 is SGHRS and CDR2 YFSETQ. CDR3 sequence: CASSPRVDNTGELFF. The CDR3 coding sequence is TGCGCCAGCAGCCCGAGGGTGGACAACACCGGGGAGCTGTTTTTT. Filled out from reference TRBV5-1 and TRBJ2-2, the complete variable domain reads KAGVTQTPRYLIKTRGQQVTLSCSPISGHRSVSWYQQTPGQGLQFLFEYFSETQRNKGNFPGRFSGRQFSNSRSEMNVSTLELGDSALYLCASSPRVDNTGELFFGEGSRLTVL.

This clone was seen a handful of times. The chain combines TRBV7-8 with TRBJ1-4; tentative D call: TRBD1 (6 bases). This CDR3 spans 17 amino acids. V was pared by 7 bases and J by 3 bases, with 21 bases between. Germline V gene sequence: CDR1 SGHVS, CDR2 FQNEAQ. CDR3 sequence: CASTPIPRGAANEKLFF. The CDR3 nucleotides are TGTGCCAGCACCCCAATCCCCAGGGGCGCGGCTAATGAAAAACTGTTTTTT. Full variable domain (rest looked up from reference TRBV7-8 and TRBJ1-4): GAGVSQSPRYKVAKRGQDVALRCDPISGHVSLFWYQQALGQGPEFLTYFQNEAQLDKSGLPSDRFFAERPEGSVSTLKIQRTQQEDSAVYLCASTPIPRGAANEKLFFGSGTQLSVL.

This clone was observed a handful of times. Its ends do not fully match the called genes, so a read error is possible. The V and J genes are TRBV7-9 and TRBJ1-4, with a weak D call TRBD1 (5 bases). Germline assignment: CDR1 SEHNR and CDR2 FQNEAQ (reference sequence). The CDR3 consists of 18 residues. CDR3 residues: CSSSLDREGRATNEKLFF. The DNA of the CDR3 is TGTTCCAGCAGCTTAGATCGCGAGGGGAGGGCAACTAATGAAAAACTGTTTTTT.

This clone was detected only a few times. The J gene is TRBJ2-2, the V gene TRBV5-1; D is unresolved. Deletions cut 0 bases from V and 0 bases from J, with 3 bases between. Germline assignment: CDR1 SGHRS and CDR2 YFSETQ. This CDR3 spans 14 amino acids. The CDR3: CASSLAANTGELFF. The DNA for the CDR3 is TGCGCCAGCAGCTTGGCCGCGAACACCGGGGAGCTGTTTTTT.

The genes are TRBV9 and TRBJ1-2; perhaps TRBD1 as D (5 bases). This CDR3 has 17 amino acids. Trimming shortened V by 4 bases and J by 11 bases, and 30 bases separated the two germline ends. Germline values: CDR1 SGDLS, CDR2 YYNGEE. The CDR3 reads CASSLKPSTDGWCRYTF. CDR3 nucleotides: TGTGCCAGCAGCCTAAAACCCTCGACAGATGGATGGTGTCGGTACACCTTC.

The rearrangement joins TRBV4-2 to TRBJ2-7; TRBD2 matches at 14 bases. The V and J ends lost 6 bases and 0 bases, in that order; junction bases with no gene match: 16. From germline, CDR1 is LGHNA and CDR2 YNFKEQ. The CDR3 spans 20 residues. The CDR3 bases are TGTGCCAGCAGTCGAGGATCGGGACTAGCGGGGGCCTCTAACTCCTACGAGCAGTACTTC. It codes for CASSRGSGLAGASNSYEQYF.

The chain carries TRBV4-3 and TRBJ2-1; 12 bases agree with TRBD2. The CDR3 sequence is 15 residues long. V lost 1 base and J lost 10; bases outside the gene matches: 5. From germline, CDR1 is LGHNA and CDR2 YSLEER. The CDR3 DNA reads TGCGCCAGCAGCCAAGGACTAGCGGGAGTGGAGGAGCAGTTCTTC. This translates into CASSQGLAGVEEQFF.

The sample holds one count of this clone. As DNA, the CDR3 is TGTGCCAGCAGCCCGGCCGGATGGACGGAGGGCAGTCAGCCCCAGCATTTT. Residues: CASSPAGWTEGSQPQHF. V usage is TRBV2 and J usage is TRBJ1-5; unclear D gene. Trimming removed 6 bases from V and 6 bases from J, with 24 bases in between. This CDR3 contains 17 residues. Germline V CDR1 and CDR2: SNHLY, FYNNEI.

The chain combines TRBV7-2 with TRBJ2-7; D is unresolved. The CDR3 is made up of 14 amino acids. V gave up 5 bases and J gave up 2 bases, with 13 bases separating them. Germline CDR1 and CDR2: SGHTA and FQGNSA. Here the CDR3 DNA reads TGTGCCAGCAGCCCCACCTCAGTTACCTACGAGCAGTACTTC. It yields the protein CASSPTSVTYEQYF. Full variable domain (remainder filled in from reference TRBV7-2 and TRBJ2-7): GAGVSQSPSNKVTEKGKDVELRCDPISGHTALYWYRQSLGQGLEFLIYFQGNSAPDKSGLPSDRFSAERTGGSVSTLTIQRTQQEDSAVYLCASSPTSVTYEQYFGPGTRLTVT.

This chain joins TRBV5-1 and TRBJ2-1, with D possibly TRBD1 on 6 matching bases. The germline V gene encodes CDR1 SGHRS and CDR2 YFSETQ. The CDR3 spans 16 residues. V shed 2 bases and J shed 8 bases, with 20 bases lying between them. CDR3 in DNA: TGCGCCAGCAGCTTTTTGAGCAGGGGAGCTTACGATGAGCAGTTCTTC. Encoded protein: CASSFLSRGAYDEQFF.

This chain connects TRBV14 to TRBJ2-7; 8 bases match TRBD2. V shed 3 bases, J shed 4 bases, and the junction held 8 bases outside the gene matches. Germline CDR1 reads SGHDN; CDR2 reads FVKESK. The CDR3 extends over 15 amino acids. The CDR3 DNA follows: TGTGCCAGCAGCCATAGGTGGACGGGGGGGTACGAGCAGTACTTC. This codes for CASSHRWTGGYEQYF. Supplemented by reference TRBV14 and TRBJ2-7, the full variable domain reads EAGVTQFPSHSVIEKGQTVTLRCDPISGHDNLYWYRRVMGKEIKFLLHFVKESKQDESGMPNNRFLAERTGGTYSTLKVQPAELEDSGVYFCASSHRWTGGYEQYFGPGTRLTVT.

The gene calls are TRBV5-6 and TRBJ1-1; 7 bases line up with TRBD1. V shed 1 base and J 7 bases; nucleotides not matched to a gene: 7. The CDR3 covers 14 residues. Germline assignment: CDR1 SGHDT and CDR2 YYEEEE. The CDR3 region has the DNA TGTGCCAGCAGCTTGCCCGGGACAGTTATTGAAGCTTTCTTT. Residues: CASSLPGTVIEAFF. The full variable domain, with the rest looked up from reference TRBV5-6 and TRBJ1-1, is DAGVTQSPTHLIKTRGQQVTLRCSPKSGHDTVSWYQQALGQGPQFIFQYYEEEERQRGNFPDRFSGHQFPNYSSELNVNALLLGDSALYLCASSLPGTVIEAFFGQGTRLTVV.

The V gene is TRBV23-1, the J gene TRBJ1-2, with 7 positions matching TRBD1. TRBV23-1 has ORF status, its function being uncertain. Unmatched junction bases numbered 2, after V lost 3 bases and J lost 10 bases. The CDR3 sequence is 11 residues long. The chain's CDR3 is CASSHGQDYTF. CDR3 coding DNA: TGCGCCAGCAGTCACGGACAGGACTACACCTTC.

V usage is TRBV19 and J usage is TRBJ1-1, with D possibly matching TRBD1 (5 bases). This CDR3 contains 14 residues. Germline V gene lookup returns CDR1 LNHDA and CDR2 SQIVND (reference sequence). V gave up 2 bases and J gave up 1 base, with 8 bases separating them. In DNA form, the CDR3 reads TGTGCCAGTAGTATACAGGGAAGGAACACTGAAGCTTTCTTT. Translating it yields CASSIQGRNTEAFF.

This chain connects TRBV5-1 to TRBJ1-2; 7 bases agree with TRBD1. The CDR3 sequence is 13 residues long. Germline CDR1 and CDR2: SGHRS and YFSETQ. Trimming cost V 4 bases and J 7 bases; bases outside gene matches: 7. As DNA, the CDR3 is TGCGCCAGCAGCGTTGACAGGGAGTCTGGCTACACCTTC. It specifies CASSVDRESGYTF.

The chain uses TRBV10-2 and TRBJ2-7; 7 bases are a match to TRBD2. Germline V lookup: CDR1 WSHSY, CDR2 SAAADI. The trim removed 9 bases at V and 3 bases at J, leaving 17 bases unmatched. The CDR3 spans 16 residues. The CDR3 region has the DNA TGCGCCAGTACGGGGCTAGCGGACCCCTATTTCTACGAGCAGTACTTC. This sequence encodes CASTGLADPYFYEQYF.

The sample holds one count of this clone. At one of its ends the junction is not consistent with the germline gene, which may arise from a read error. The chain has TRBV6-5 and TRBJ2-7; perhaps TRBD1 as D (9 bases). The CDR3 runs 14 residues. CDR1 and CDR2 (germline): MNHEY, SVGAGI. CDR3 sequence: CATRGGTGLYVQYF. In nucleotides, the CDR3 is TGTGCCACTCGGGGGGGGACAGGGCTTTACGTGCAGTACTTC.

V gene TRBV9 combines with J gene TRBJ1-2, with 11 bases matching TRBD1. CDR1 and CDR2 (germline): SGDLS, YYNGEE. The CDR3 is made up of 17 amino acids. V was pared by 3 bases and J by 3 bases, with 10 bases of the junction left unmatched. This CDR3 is CASSAPGQGEVDYGYTF. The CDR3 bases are TGTGCCAGCAGCGCCCCGGGACAGGGGGAAGTTGACTATGGCTACACCTTC.

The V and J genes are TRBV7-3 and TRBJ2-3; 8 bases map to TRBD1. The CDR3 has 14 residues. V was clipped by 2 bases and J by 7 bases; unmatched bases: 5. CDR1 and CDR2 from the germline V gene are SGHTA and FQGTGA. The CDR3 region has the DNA TGTGCCAGCAGCTTATACAGGGGGACGAATACGCAGTATTTT. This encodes CASSLYRGTNTQYF. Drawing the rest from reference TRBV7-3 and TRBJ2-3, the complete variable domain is GAGVSQTPSNKVTEKGKYVELRCDPISGHTALYWYRQSLGQGPEFLIYFQGTGAADDSGLPNDRFFAVRPEGSVSTLKIQRTERGDSAVYLCASSLYRGTNTQYFGPGTRLTVL.